Following are 8 T cell receptor beta chains from one sample sequenced in a study of cytomegalovirus exposure and HLA in healthy donors. In the PCR, 60 Vbeta and 13 Jbeta primers were used. This table comes from immunoSEQ multiplex PCR, and its TCRdb copy is limited to in-frame clones, with some not included. This table lists 150,000 to 200,000 clones. Sequencing input: PBMCs. Receptors were obtained from a boy younger than 18 in good health and CMV-seronegative.

This rearrangement joins TRBV30 to TRBJ1-2, with D uncertain. This CDR3 comprises 13 residues. Trimming shortened V by 1 base and J by 1 base, and 7 bases separated the two germline ends. In germline, CDR1 is GTSNPN, CDR2 SVGIG (reference sequence). The CDR3 loop is CAWSENSNYGYTF. The CDR3 bases are TGTGCCTGGAGTGAAAACAGTAACTATGGCTACACCTTC.

The chain links TRBV5-1 to TRBJ1-2; D uncertain. Between the trimmed V and J ends, which lost 0 bases and 6 bases, there was a span of 15 bases. Germline CDR1 and CDR2: SGHRS and YFSETQ. The CDR3 covers 15 residues. In DNA form, the CDR3 reads TGCGCCAGCAGCTTGGGCGGGAAGCTTAGTCATGGCTACACCTTC. Encoded protein: CASSLGGKLSHGYTF.

In regard to this clone: The same CDR3 is also encoded by other DNA sequences in this sample. The J gene is TRBJ1-5, the V gene TRBV27, with 8 positions matching TRBD1. With V trimmed by 1 base and J by 4 bases, 9 bases remained unmatched. There are 17 residues in the CDR3. Per germline, CDR1 MNHEY and CDR2 SMNVEV (reference sequence). This CDR3 reads CASSLWADRGMNQPQHF. DNA of the CDR3: TGTGCCAGCAGTTTATGGGCCGACAGGGGAATGAATCAGCCCCAGCATTTT.

This chain joins TRBV2 and TRBJ1-5, with D perhaps matching TRBD1 (5 bases). CDR3 length: 18 amino acids. The germline gives CDR1 SNHLY, CDR2 FYNNEI. The germline V and J ends were trimmed by 4 bases and 6 bases, with 25 bases remaining between them. The CDR3 DNA reads as TGTGCCAGCAGTGCATTCCTCTGGGGGGTTCGCGCCTCTCAGCCCCAGCATTTT. This encodes CASSAFLWGVRASQPQHF. Drawing the rest from reference TRBV2 and TRBJ1-5, the complete variable domain is EPEVTQTPSHQVTQMGQEVILRCVPISNHLYFYWYRQILGQKVEFLVSFYNNEISEKSEIFDDQFSVERPDGSNFTLKIRSTKLEDSAMYFCASSAFLWGVRASQPQHFGDGTRLSIL.

The J gene is TRBJ1-5, the V gene TRBV7-8, with D possibly being TRBD1 (6 bases). Germline V gene lookup returns CDR1 SGHVS and CDR2 FQNEAQ. V gave up 7 bases and J gave up 7 bases, with 17 bases separating them. This CDR3 has 14 residues. The CDR3: CASTIGGAEQPQHF. The CDR3 nucleotides are TGTGCCAGCACGATTGGGGGCGCGGAGCAGCCCCAGCATTTT.

The chain has TRBV7-2 and TRBJ2-3, with TRBD1 as a possible D gene (6 bases). V lost 2 bases and J lost 3, with 6 bases in between. The CDR3 contains 13 residues. Germline CDR1 reads SGHTA; CDR2 reads FQGNSA. The CDR3 DNA sequence: TGTGCCAGCAGCTTACAGGGGACAGATACGCAGTATTTT. This encodes CASSLQGTDTQYF.

The V call is TRBV2, the J call TRBJ2-7; a possible D gene is TRBD1 (6 bases). Trimming cost V 7 bases and J 6 bases, with 13 bases left between them. This CDR3 is built from 12 residues. Germline CDR1 is SNHLY and CDR2 is FYNNEI. CDR3 coding DNA: TGTGCCAGCACCCAGAAAGGGGGCGAGCAGTACTTC. It specifies CASTQKGGEQYF.

On this clone: At the DNA level, this CDR3 is encoded by other sequences in the same sample as well. The V gene is TRBV7-2, the J gene TRBJ1-1, with 7 bases fitting TRBD1. CDR1 is SGHTA, CDR2 FQGNSA, per germline. Losses at the gene ends were 4 bases for V and 0 bases for J; bases not matched to a gene: 11. The CDR3 extends over 17 amino acids. The CDR3 loop is CASSSGTAYHMNTEAFF. DNA for the CDR3: TGTGCCAGCAGCTCCGGGACAGCGTACCACATGAACACTGAAGCTTTCTTT.